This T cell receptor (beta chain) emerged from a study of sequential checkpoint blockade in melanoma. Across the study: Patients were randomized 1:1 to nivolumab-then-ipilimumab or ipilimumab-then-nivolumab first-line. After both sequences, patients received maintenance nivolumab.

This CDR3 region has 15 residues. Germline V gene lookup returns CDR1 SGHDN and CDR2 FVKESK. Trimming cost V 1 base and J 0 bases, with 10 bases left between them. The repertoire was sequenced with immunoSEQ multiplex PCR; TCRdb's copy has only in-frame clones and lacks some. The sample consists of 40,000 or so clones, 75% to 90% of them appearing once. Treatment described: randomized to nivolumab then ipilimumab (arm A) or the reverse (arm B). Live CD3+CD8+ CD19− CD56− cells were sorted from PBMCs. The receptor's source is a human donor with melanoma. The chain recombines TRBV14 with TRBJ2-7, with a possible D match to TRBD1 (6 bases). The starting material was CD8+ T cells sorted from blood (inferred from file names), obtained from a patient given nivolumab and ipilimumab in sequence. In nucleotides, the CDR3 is TGTGCCAGCAGCCAAGCTCGGGACAACTCCTACGAGCAGTACTTC. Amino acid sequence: CASSQARDNSYEQYF.